One and the same sample provided the 19 T cell receptor beta chains below, sequenced in a study of technical replicates of blood from four donors. Profiled with immunoSEQ multiplex PCR; TCRdb holds only in-frame clones, not every one. Of around 74,000 clones listed, approximately 86% are singletons. The sample was PBMCs. Every receptor here comes from a human donor in good health. Some clones in this sample may be carry-over from other donors' samples.

The rearrangement joins TRBV6-5 to TRBJ1-1; D uncertain. Germline V lookup: CDR1 MNHEY, CDR2 SVGAGI. This CDR3 is built from 14 residues. V lost 4 bases, J lost 0 bases, and 9 bases lay in between. The CDR3 DNA sequence: TGTGCCAGCAGTTTCGGCGGTATGAACACTGAAGCTTTCTTT. It yields the protein CASSFGGMNTEAFF.

The V and J genes are TRBV7-2 and TRBJ2-7, with 9 positions matching TRBD2. CDR3 length equals 15 residues. Germline V lookup: CDR1 SGHTA, CDR2 FQGNSA. Unmatched junction bases numbered 12, after V lost 5 bases and J lost 7 bases. DNA for the CDR3: TGTGCCAGCAGCCAACCGGTAGGGCTAGCGGGGGAGCAGTACTTC. This gives the protein CASSQPVGLAGEQYF.

The chain uses TRBV7-3 and TRBJ2-7; TRBD2 matches 10 bases. This CDR3 has 16 residues. Germline loops: CDR1 SGHTA, CDR2 FQGTGA. Losses at the gene ends were 1 base for V and 2 bases for J; bases not matched to a gene: 5. This CDR3 reads CASSLKGSGGTYEQYF. The CDR3 nucleotides read TGTGCCAGCAGCTTAAAGGGTAGCGGGGGGACCTACGAGCAGTACTTC.

This clone was seen only once. The J gene is TRBJ2-2, the V gene TRBV6-5, with TRBD1 as a possible D gene (6 bases). The ends were cut back, 6 bases at V and 5 bases at J, with 13 bases in the middle. Germline V gene lookup returns CDR1 MNHEY and CDR2 SVGAGI. This CDR3 comprises 14 residues. As DNA, the CDR3 is TGTGCCAGCAGCTCATTTAGGGGGACCGGGGAGCTGTTTTTT. Residues: CASSSFRGTGELFF.

V and J are TRBV25-1 and TRBJ2-2; 7 nucleotides match TRBD1. The germline V gene has CDR1 MGHDK and CDR2 SYGVNS. The CDR3 length is 16 residues. With V trimmed by 5 bases and J by 3 bases, 9 bases remained unmatched. The CDR3 loop reads CASSKSRGLDTGELFF. The CDR3 DNA reads TGTGCCAGCAGTAAGAGCAGGGGGTTGGACACCGGGGAGCTGTTTTTT.

Only one count was recorded for this clone. V and J are TRBV29-1 and TRBJ2-7; D is undetermined. The CDR3 has 9 amino acids. Germline assignment: CDR1 SQVTM and CDR2 ANQGSEA. CDR3 amino acids: CGSSYEQYF. In DNA form, the CDR3 reads TGCGGTAGCTCCTACGAGCAGTACTTC.

The chain employs TRBV5-4 and TRBJ1-5; possible D gene TRBD1, 5 bases. The CDR3 sequence is 13 residues long. The V gene lost 5 bases and the J gene lost 6 bases, with 12 bases spanning the gap. Germline V CDR1 and CDR2: SGHNT, YYREEE (reference sequence). For the CDR3, the DNA is TGTGCCAGCAGTGTTGGGGGGGGTCAGCCCCAGCATTTT. Amino acid sequence: CASSVGGGQPQHF.

This clone was picked up one time. The chain carries TRBV6-1 and TRBJ2-3; the D is unclear. This CDR3 has 13 residues. In germline, CDR1 is MNHNS, CDR2 SASEGT. Between the trimmed V and J ends, which lost 3 bases and 6 bases, there was a span of 10 bases. The CDR3 here is CASSDWSVDTQYF. CDR3 coding DNA: TGTGCCAGCAGTGATTGGTCAGTGGATACGCAGTATTTT.

The rearrangement links TRBV11-3 to TRBJ2-7; 11 nucleotides match TRBD1. Looked up from germline, CDR1 is SGHNT and CDR2 is YENEEA. The length of the CDR3 is 16 residues. V shed 3 bases and J 7 bases; nucleotides not matched to a gene: 11. The CDR3 loop reads CASSFSGTGGSGEQYF. The CDR3 DNA sequence: TGTGCCAGCAGCTTCAGTGGGACAGGGGGATCTGGAGAGCAGTACTTC. Variable domain in full (rest from reference TRBV11-3 and TRBJ2-7): EAGVVQSPRYKIIEKKQPVAFWCNPISGHNTLYWYLQNLGQGPELLIRYENEEAVDDSQLPKDRFSAERLKGVDSTLKIQPAELGDSAVYLCASSFSGTGGSGEQYFGPGTRLTVT.

The V and J genes are TRBV11-2 and TRBJ2-1; TRBD1 is a possible D gene (6 bases). CDR3 length equals 16 residues. Between the trimmed V and J ends, which lost 5 bases and 8 bases, there was a span of 22 bases. Germline lookup yields CDR1 SGHAT and CDR2 FQNNGV. The CDR3 DNA follows: TGTGCCAGCAGCCTCCATGGCCTAGGGGGTGTCGATGAGCAGTTCTTC. As protein: CASSLHGLGGVDEQFF.

This rearrangement joins TRBV7-2 to TRBJ1-4; D perhaps matches TRBD1 (5 bases). Germline V gene data show CDR1 as SGHTA and CDR2 as FQGNSA. The CDR3 is made up of 14 amino acids. Trimming took off 1 base at V and 8 bases at J, with 11 bases between the two ends. This CDR3 reads CASSLVRGEEKLFF. As DNA, the CDR3 is TGTGCCAGCAGCTTAGTCCGGGGGGAAGAAAAACTGTTTTTT.

The chain links TRBV11-2 to TRBJ2-2, with 11 bases identical to TRBD2. J was trimmed by 8 bases and V by 5 bases; bases with no gene match: 7. The germline V gene encodes CDR1 SGHAT and CDR2 FQNNGV. The CDR3 sequence is 15 residues long. CDR3 coding DNA: TGTGCCAGCAGCAATCGACTAGCGGGGAAGGGGGAGCTGTTTTTT. Translation gives CASSNRLAGKGELFF. Based on the CDR3 plus reference TRBV11-2 and TRBJ2-2, the full variable domain is EAGVAQSPRYKIIEKRQSVAFWCNPISGHATLYWYQQILGQGPKLLIQFQNNGVVDDSQLPKDRFSAERLKGVDSTLKIQPAKLEDSAVYLCASSNRLAGKGELFFGEGSRLTVL.

This rearrangement joins TRBV28 to TRBJ2-3; TRBD2 agrees at 9 bases. The CDR3 is made up of 16 amino acids. The germline gives CDR1 MDHEN, CDR2 SYDVKM. Trimming removed 2 bases from V and 2 bases from J; junction bases left unmatched: 5. CDR3 sequence (DNA): TGTGCCAGCAGTTTACGGCTAGCGGGACCCACAGATACGCAGTATTTT. Protein product: CASSLRLAGPTDTQYF. Complete variable domain (other parts from reference TRBV28 and TRBJ2-3): DVKVTQSSRYLVKRTGEKVFLECVQDMDHENMFWYRQDPGLGLRLIYFSYDVKMKEKGDIPEGYSVSREKKERFSLILESASTNQTSMYLCASSLRLAGPTDTQYFGPGTRLTVL.

V usage is TRBV2 and J usage is TRBJ2-6, with D tentatively TRBD2 (6 bases). V lost 5 bases to trimming and J lost 3 bases, with 11 bases between them. The germline gives CDR1 SNHLY, CDR2 FYNNEI. This CDR3 comprises 15 residues. Here the CDR3 DNA reads TGTGCCAGCAGTTTGGGGGAGGATGGGGCCAACGTCCTGACTTTC. Encoded protein: CASSLGEDGANVLTF.

The V call is TRBV27, the J call TRBJ2-1, with D hard to call. The CDR3 has 14 residues. With 6 bases removed from V and 5 bases from J, the gap between germline ends came to 14 bases. The germline V gene has CDR1 MNHEY and CDR2 SMNVEV (reference sequence). The CDR3 here is CASSLRPENNEQFF. The DNA for the CDR3 is TGTGCCAGCAGCCTCCGGCCGGAGAACAATGAGCAGTTCTTC.

The V and J genes are TRBV7-2 and TRBJ2-1, with 8 bases fitting TRBD2. The germline CDR1 and CDR2 sequences are SGHTA and FQGNSA. J was trimmed by 9 bases and V by 4 bases; bases with no gene match: 11. This CDR3 is built from 15 residues. The CDR3 loop reads CASSWNPGGPFEQFF. CDR3 DNA sequence: TGTGCCAGCAGCTGGAATCCGGGGGGGCCGTTTGAGCAGTTCTTC.

In its sample, this clone was seen once. The V call is TRBV10-3, the J call TRBJ2-3, with TRBD1 matching 7 bases. This CDR3 comprises 15 residues. Germline trimming cut 3 bases from V and 5 bases from J; bases unmatched to any gene: 8. Germline CDR1 and CDR2: ENHRY and SYGVKD. CDR3: CAISDPTGLGDTQYF. The CDR3 coding sequence is TGTGCCATCAGTGACCCGACAGGGTTGGGAGATACGCAGTATTTT.

For the CDR3, the DNA is TGTGCCAGCAGTCCCCGGGACAGGACCCTCTACGAGCAGTACTTC. Residues: CASSPRDRTLYEQYF. The chain carries TRBV6-5 and TRBJ2-7; TRBD1 agrees at 8 bases. Trimming took 5 bases from V and 3 from J; bases not matched to a gene: 9. The CDR3 totals 15 residues. Germline loops: CDR1 MNHEY, CDR2 SVGAGI.

V is TRBV29-1 and J is TRBJ2-1, with D perhaps TRBD2 (6 bases). CDR1 and CDR2 from the germline V gene are SQVTM and ANQGSEA. This CDR3 comprises 13 residues. The V end lost 4 bases, the J end lost 6 bases, and 13 bases lay between the germline ends. This CDR3 reads CSVAEGFLNEQFF. In DNA form, the CDR3 reads TGCAGCGTTGCGGAGGGGTTCCTCAATGAGCAGTTCTTC.